Below are 23 T cell receptor beta chains sequenced from a single sample in a study of control samples from healthy donors and cancer patients (dated by TCRdb to the early 2020s). Preparation of the library involved the immunoSEQ multiplex PCR assay. This is the immuneACCESS table as TCRdb keeps it, with only in-frame sequences that have V and J called. A part of the clones is gone; compared with another copy, unresolved V genes explain less than half, and the rest is unexplained. This sample gives about 130,000 clones in total; about 88% of them show up just once. In total, the top ten clones hold around 3% of the sample. The sample was blood. All receptors derive from a man in his fifties or sixties in good health.

This clone appeared a single time. Other DNA sequences within the sample encode an identical CDR3. The chain combines TRBV7-3 with TRBJ2-1; unclear D gene. The CDR3 contains 13 residues. The V gene's germline CDR1 is SGHTA and CDR2 FQGTGA. The V and J ends lost 0 bases and 7 bases respectively, with 7 bases between them. The CDR3 DNA sequence: TGTGCCAGCAGCTTAACTACAGAGAATGAGCAGTTCTTC. Translating gives CASSLTTENEQFF.

V gene TRBV28 combines with J gene TRBJ1-1; no clear D gene. The V gene's germline CDR1 is MDHEN and CDR2 SYDVKM. This CDR3 has 12 amino acids. V lost 5 bases and J 1 base, leaving 5 bases between the germline ends. The CDR3 here is CASSRWNTEAFF. The CDR3 region has the DNA TGTGCCAGCAGTCGTTGGAACACTGAAGCTTTCTTT. Combining the CDR3 with reference TRBV28 and TRBJ1-1 gives the whole variable domain DVKVTQSSRYLVKRTGEKVFLECVQDMDHENMFWYRQDPGLGLRLIYFSYDVKMKEKGDIPEGYSVSREKKERFSLILESASTNQTSMYLCASSRWNTEAFFGQGTRLTVV.

This clone appeared a single time. This chain links TRBV3-1 (or the pseudogene TRBV3-2) with TRBJ2-5; perhaps D is TRBD1 or TRBD2 (6 bases each). CDR1 is LGHDT and CDR2 is YNNKEL in the germline V gene (reference sequence). This CDR3 region has 15 residues. The V and J ends lost 4 bases and 0 bases respectively, with 12 bases between them. CDR3 nucleotide sequence: TGTGCCAGCAGCCCACTAGGGGGGCACCAAGAGACCCAGTACTTC. Translating gives CASSPLGGHQETQYF.

This sequence joins TRBV6-5 and TRBJ1-2, with D uncertain. V lost 0 bases and J 2 bases, leaving 7 bases between the germline ends. The CDR3 consists of 14 residues. Germline-derived CDR1 and CDR2 are MNHEY and SVGAGI. The CDR3 protein is CASSYSMENYGYTF. CDR3 in DNA: TGTGCCAGCAGTTACTCGATGGAGAACTATGGCTACACCTTC.

The CDR3 is CASSLIGGRGGALDTQYF. DNA for the CDR3: TGTGCCAGCAGCTTAATAGGTGGTCGCGGGGGGGCGTTAGATACGCAGTATTTT. The J gene is TRBJ2-3, the V gene TRBV7-3, with 9 bases aligning to TRBD2. Germline CDR1 is SGHTA and CDR2 is FQGTGA. V lost 1 base and J lost 5; bases outside the gene matches: 13. There are 18 residues in the CDR3.

V usage is TRBV5-6 and J usage is TRBJ2-7, with 7 bases that match TRBD1. The CDR3 contains 15 residues. Trimming removed 5 bases from V and 5 bases from J; junction bases left unmatched: 13. CDR1 is SGHDT, CDR2 YYEEEE, per germline. The CDR3 protein is CASRNIYRGRNEQYF. DNA for the CDR3: TGTGCCAGCAGAAATATCTACAGGGGTAGAAACGAGCAGTACTTC.

The rearrangement uses TRBV7-9 and TRBJ1-1, with D maybe TRBD1 (5 bases). Germline CDR1 SEHNR, CDR2 FQNEAQ (reference sequence). Trimming pared 5 bases from V and 3 bases from J, leaving 16 bases between. The CDR3 spans 15 residues. The CDR3 DNA follows: TGTGCCAGCAGCCCGGTCAGGGATGGGTACACTGAAGCTTTCTTT. This sequence encodes CASSPVRDGYTEAFF. Filled out from reference TRBV7-9 and TRBJ1-1, the complete variable domain reads DTGVSQNPRHKITKRGQNVTFRCDPISEHNRLYWYRQTLGQGPEFLTYFQNEAQLEKSRLLSDRFSAERPKGSFSTLEIQRTEQGDSAMYLCASSPVRDGYTEAFFGQGTRLTVV.

This rearrangement joins TRBV6-2 or TRBV6-3 to TRBJ2-7; TRBD1 agrees at 12 bases. CDR3 length equals 15 residues. V dropped 1 base and J dropped 7; count of bases not matched to a gene: 5. Germline assignment: CDR1 MNHEY and CDR2 SVGEGT. The CDR3 sequence: CASSYWGQGAKEQYF. CDR3 sequence (DNA): TGTGCCAGCAGTTACTGGGGACAGGGGGCGAAGGAGCAGTACTTC.

The CDR3 sequence: CASSFMGSGAETQYF. CDR3 in DNA: TGTGCCAGCAGCTTTATGGGGAGCGGGGCGGAGACCCAGTACTTC. The chain combines TRBV5-4 with TRBJ2-5, with 7 nucleotides matching TRBD2. The CDR3 is 15 amino acids. The germline CDR1 and CDR2 sequences are SGHNT and YYREEE (reference sequence). The V segment lost 2 bases and the J segment 5 bases; nucleotides outside the gene matches: 9.

The rearrangement joins TRBV11-2 to TRBJ1-4; no clear D gene. Germline V gene sequence: CDR1 SGHAT, CDR2 FQNNGV. Trimming stripped 5 bases from V and 5 bases from J, with 15 bases between. The CDR3 spans 15 residues. DNA of the CDR3: TGTGCCAGCAGCCGAGGTGGGAGGGAGAATGAAAAACTGTTTTTT. It is translated as CASSRGGRENEKLFF.

V usage is TRBV7-7 and J usage is TRBJ2-2; 10 bases match TRBD2. Germline values: CDR1 SSHAT, CDR2 FNYEAQ (reference sequence). The CDR3 length is 17 residues. The J segment lost 3 bases and the V segment lost 2 bases, leaving 6 bases of the junction unmatched. CDR3 protein: CASSLRSSGGDTGELFF. Here the CDR3 DNA reads TGTGCCAGCAGCTTAAGGTCTAGCGGGGGAGACACCGGGGAGCTGTTTTTT.

This chain links TRBV12-3 or TRBV12-4 with TRBJ2-7, with D possibly called TRBD1 or TRBD2 (5 bases each). The CDR3 is 13 residues long. V lost 6 bases and J 3 bases, leaving 12 bases between the germline ends. CDR3 bases: TGTGCCAGCAGGGGCAGGGCGGGCTACGAGCAGTACTTC. It encodes CASRGRAGYEQYF.

J is TRBJ1-4 and V is TRBV5-6; the D is unclear. Germline-derived CDR1 and CDR2 are SGHDT and YYEEEE. The V end was cut by 3 bases, the J end by 3 bases, with 3 bases between. The CDR3 covers 12 residues. The CDR3 protein is CASSYANEKLFF. CDR3 DNA: TGTGCCAGCAGCTACGCTAATGAAAAACTGTTTTTT.

V usage is TRBV5-1 and J usage is TRBJ1-4; D may be TRBD1 (6 bases). Germline CDR1 reads SGHRS; CDR2 reads YFSETQ. This CDR3 spans 16 amino acids. V was shortened by 2 bases and J by 0 bases, with 11 bases between the two germline ends. The CDR3 region is CASSFGQRATNEKLFF. CDR3 DNA: TGCGCCAGCAGCTTCGGACAGAGAGCAACTAATGAAAAACTGTTTTTT. The whole variable domain, filled in from reference TRBV5-1 and TRBJ1-4, reads KAGVTQTPRYLIKTRGQQVTLSCSPISGHRSVSWYQQTPGQGLQFLFEYFSETQRNKGNFPGRFSGRQFSNSRSEMNVSTLELGDSALYLCASSFGQRATNEKLFFGSGTQLSVL.

The CDR3 protein is CASSLMGSNNEQFF. The CDR3 nucleotides read TGCGCCAGCAGCTTGATGGGCAGTAACAATGAGCAGTTCTTC. This chain links TRBV5-1 with TRBJ2-1; D is unresolved. Germline assignment: CDR1 SGHRS and CDR2 YFSETQ. V lost 1 base and J lost 5, with 10 bases in between. The CDR3 spans 14 residues.

The chain is built from TRBV6-6 and TRBJ1-2, with D possibly TRBD1 on 6 matching bases. Looked up from germline, CDR1 is MNHNY and CDR2 is SVGAGI (reference sequence). This CDR3 is 14 amino acids long. The ends were cut back, 5 bases at V and 4 bases at J, with 14 bases in the middle. Here the CDR3 DNA reads TGTGCCAGCAGTACACGGACAGCGGGCTATGGCTACACCTTC. Its protein product is CASSTRTAGYGYTF.

This sequence joins TRBV19 and TRBJ2-7; 8 bases map to TRBD1. The CDR3 contains 11 residues. CDR1 is LNHDA and CDR2 is SQIVND in the germline V gene (reference sequence). V was clipped by 9 bases and J by 6 bases; unmatched bases: 4. The CDR3 DNA reads TGTGCCAGCGGGACAGGAGCCGAGCAGTACTTC. This gives the protein CASGTGAEQYF.

The chain joins TRBV6-5 to TRBJ1-2; 7 nucleotides align to TRBD1. Germline trimming cut 5 bases from V and 4 bases from J; bases unmatched to any gene: 4. Looked up from germline, CDR1 is MNHEY and CDR2 is SVGAGI. CDR3 length equals 13 residues. This CDR3 is CASSKTGPYGYTF. The CDR3 DNA follows: TGTGCCAGCAGTAAGACAGGGCCCTATGGCTACACCTTC.

The rearrangement joins TRBV4-1 to TRBJ2-5, with 10 nucleotides matching TRBD2. Germline V CDR1 and CDR2: MGHRA, YSYEKL. The J segment lost 4 bases and the V segment lost 0 bases, leaving 8 bases of the junction unmatched. The CDR3 spans 17 residues. The CDR3 DNA sequence: TGCGCCAGCAGCCAAGAGCGCGAACTAGCGGGGACAGAGACCCAGTACTTC. Amino acids: CASSQERELAGTETQYF.

A word on this clone: Other DNA sequences from this sample encode an identical CDR3 as well. The genes are TRBV7-9 and TRBJ1-4, with D tentatively TRBD1 (6 bases). The V gene's germline CDR1 is SEHNR and CDR2 FQNEAQ (reference sequence). This CDR3 is built from 14 residues. Trimming cost V 3 bases and J 4 bases, with 9 bases left between them. The CDR3 DNA is TGTGCCAGCAGCTTGGGACACGTTAATGAAAAACTGTTTTTT. This codes for CASSLGHVNEKLFF.

This chain joins TRBV6-5 and TRBJ2-7; D is unresolved. Between the trimmed V and J ends, which lost 6 bases and 5 bases, there was a span of 11 bases. Germline V gene sequence: CDR1 MNHEY, CDR2 SVGAGI. The CDR3 is 12 amino acids. CDR3: CASSRDNNEQYF. CDR3 bases: TGTGCCAGCAGCCGAGACAACAACGAGCAGTACTTC.

The rearrangement joins TRBV11-3 to TRBJ2-3; D possibly uses TRBD1 or TRBD2 (7 bases each). Germline lookup yields CDR1 SGHNT and CDR2 YENEEA. This CDR3 spans 15 amino acids. The ends were cut back, 5 bases at V and 3 bases at J, with 15 bases in the middle. This CDR3 reads CASSRGGQPTDTQYF. The DNA for the CDR3 is TGTGCCAGCAGCCGCGGGGGACAGCCAACAGATACGCAGTATTTT.

V usage is TRBV11-3 and J usage is TRBJ2-2, with D possibly being TRBD2 (6 bases). Trimming took 5 bases from V and 4 from J, leaving 11 bases between them. CDR1 and CDR2 (germline): SGHNT, YENEEA. The length of the CDR3 is 14 residues. CDR3 DNA: TGTGCCAGCAGCGGACCGGGACTCACCGGGGAGCTGTTTTTT. Translating gives CASSGPGLTGELFF.